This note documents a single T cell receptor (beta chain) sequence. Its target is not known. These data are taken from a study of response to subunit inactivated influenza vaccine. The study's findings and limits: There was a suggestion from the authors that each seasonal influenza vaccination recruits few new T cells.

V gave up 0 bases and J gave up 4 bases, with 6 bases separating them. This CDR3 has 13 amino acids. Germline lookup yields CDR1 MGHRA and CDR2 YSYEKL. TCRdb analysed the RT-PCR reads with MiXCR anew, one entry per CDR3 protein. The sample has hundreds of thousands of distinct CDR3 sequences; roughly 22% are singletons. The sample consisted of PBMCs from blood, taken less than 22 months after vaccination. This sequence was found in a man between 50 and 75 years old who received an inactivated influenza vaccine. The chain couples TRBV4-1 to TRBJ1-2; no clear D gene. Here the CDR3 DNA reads TGCGCCAGCAGCCAAGATCGGTCCTATGGCTACACCTTC. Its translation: CASSQDRSYGYTF.